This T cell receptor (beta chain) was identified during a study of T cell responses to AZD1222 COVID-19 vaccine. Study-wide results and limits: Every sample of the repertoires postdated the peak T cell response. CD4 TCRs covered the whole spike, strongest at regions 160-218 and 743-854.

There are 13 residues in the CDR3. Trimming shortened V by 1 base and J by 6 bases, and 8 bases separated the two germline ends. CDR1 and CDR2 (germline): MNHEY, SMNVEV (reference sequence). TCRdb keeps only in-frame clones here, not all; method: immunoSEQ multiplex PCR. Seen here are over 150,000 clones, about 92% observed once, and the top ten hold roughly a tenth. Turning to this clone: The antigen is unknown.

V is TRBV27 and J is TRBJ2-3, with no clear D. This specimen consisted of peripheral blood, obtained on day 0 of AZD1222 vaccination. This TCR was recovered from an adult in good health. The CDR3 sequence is CASSLLTRDTQYF. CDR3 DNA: TGTGCCAGCAGTTTATTGACAAGGGATACGCAGTATTTT.